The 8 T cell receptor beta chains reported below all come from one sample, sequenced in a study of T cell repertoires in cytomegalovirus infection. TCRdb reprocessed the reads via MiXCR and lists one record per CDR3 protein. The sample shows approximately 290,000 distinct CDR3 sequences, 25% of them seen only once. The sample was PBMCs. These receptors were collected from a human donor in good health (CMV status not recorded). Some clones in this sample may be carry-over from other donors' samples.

The CDR3 loop reads CASSSGLAGGGKQFF. DNA for the CDR3: TGTGCCAGCAGCTCGGGACTAGCGGGGGGGGGAAAGCAGTTCTTC. V and J are TRBV7-2 and TRBJ2-1, with TRBD2 matching 16 bases. This CDR3 has 15 residues. Germline V lookup: CDR1 SGHTA, CDR2 FQGNSA. J was trimmed by 11 bases and V by 4 bases; bases with no gene match: 5.

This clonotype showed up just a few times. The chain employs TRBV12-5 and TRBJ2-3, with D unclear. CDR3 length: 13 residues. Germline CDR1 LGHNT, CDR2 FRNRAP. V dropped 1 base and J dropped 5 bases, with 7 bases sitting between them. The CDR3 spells CASGLATGDTQYF. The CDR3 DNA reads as TGTGCTAGTGGTTTGGCGACCGGAGATACGCAGTATTTT.

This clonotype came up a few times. In nucleotides, the CDR3 is TGTGCCACCAGTGATTTGCAAGGGGGGGTGGACGGCTACACCTTC. Amino acid sequence: CATSDLQGGVDGYTF. This chain uses TRBV24-1 with TRBJ1-2; D might be TRBD1 (6 bases). The CDR3 is 15 residues long. Germline V gene data show CDR1 as KGHDR and CDR2 as SFDVKD. V lost 0 bases and J lost 8, with 15 bases in between.

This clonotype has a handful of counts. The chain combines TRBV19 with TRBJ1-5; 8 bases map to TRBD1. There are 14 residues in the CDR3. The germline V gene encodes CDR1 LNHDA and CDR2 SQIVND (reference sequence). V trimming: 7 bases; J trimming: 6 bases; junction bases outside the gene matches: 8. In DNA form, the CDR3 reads TGTGCCAGTAATGGCGGACAGGGAGTTCAGCCCCAGCATTTT. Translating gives CASNGGQGVQPQHF.

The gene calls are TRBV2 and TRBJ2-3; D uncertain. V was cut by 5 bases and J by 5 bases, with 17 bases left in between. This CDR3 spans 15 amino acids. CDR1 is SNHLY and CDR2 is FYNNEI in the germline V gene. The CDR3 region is CASSREKAVRDTQYF. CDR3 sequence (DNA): TGTGCCAGCAGTAGAGAAAAGGCGGTAAGAGATACGCAGTATTTT.

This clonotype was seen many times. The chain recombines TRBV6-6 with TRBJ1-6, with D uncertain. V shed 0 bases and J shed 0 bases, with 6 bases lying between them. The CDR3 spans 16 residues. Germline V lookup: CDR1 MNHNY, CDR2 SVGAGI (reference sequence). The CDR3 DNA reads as TGTGCCAGCAGTTACTCGAGAGCCTCCTATAATTCACCCCTCCACTTT. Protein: CASSYSRASYNSPLHF.

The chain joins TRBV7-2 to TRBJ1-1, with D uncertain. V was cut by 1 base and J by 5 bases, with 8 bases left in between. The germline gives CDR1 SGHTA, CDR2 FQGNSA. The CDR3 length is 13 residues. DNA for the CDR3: TGTGCCAGCAGCTTAGTACATAAAACTGAAGCTTTCTTT. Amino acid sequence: CASSLVHKTEAFF.

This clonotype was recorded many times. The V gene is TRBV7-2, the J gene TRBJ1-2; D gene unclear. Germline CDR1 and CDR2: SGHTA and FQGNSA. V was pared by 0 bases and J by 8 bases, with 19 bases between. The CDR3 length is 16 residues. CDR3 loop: CASSLASGPQGGGYTF. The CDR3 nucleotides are TGTGCCAGCAGCTTAGCCTCCGGGCCCCAAGGAGGAGGCTACACCTTC.